This T cell receptor (beta chain) was obtained from a study of T cells in localized non-small cell lung cancer (dated by TCRdb to between 2020 and 2021). Study-wide context: The study examined T cell repertoires in approximately 240 patients with early-stage NSCLC and compared tumors with uninvolved tumor-adjacent lungs. The cohort comprised some 240 treatment-naïve NSCLC patients with resected, localized lung tumors. The mean age of the NSCLC patients was under 70 years, with approximately 130 men and 110 or so women.

Reading from cysteine to phenylalanine, the CDR3 counts 14 amino acids. The read is trimmed to its CDR3 DNA, 42 bases read in frame from base 1. V is cut by 1 base and J by 2 bases, and the space between the germline ends is 9 bases. CDR1 LNHDA and CDR2 SQIVND are derived from the germline V gene (reference sequence). TCR beta CDR3 regions were sequenced from DNA using the immunoSEQ Assay. On the study's bioinformatics: T cell density was computed as TCR beta template counts normalized to usable DNA estimated by amplifying housekeeping genes. The preseqR package was used to estimate richness by extrapolating to 400,000 templates for PBMC samples and to 120,000 templates for tissue samples. Clonality was defined by subtracting Pielou's evenness from one. Differential abundance testing on productive amino-acid clonotypes, with a minimum total count of 5 and an alpha of 0.1, was used to identify tissue-enriched TCRs. The Jaccard Index and the Morisita Overlap Index were used to measure repertoire overlap between compartments. GLIPH clustered TCR beta CDR3s with public tetramer-defined viral CDR3s; viral motifs required at least three viral sequences plus V-gene enrichment. TCRdb re-hosts the immuneACCESS table, in-frame sequences only. Its copies lack some clones; in the studies checked, an unresolved V gene accounts for under half of them, and the cause for the rest is not known. V, J and clone size derive from that table, while D and trimming were established from the DNA sequence. This sample is represented by more than 100,000 clones; around 90% of them were singletons. The ten largest clones represent 1.7% of the sample.

At diagnosis, peripheral blood, uninvolved tumor-adjacent lung and tumor were collected and stored as a combination of fresh-frozen and FFPE material. For TCR repertoire profiling, blood samples were analyzed in the form of peripheral blood mononuclear cells. This clone has a single count. Its antigen is still unknown. No per-base quality is available; no much larger clone lies one base away. General conclusions and limits of the study: Because the study design was exploratory, TCR variables were selected using unadjusted p-values without false-discovery rate correction. Uninvolved tumor-adjacent lung showed the highest T cell clonality, higher than tumor, which suggests more focused antigenic responses in the adjacent lung. A median of around 50 of the top 100 tumor clones were detected in paired uninvolved adjacent lung, and 25 to 35 of these tumor clones were also found among the top 100 clones of the paired uninvolved adjacent lung. Because multi-region sequencing of the tumors was not done, intratumor heterogeneity could not be ruled out. Longer overall survival was associated with higher T cell density in blood, whereas shorter survival was associated with higher clonality in adjacent lung.

Material: peripheral blood, obtained before any cancer treatment. The rearrangement combines TRBV19 with TRBJ2-7; no D gene is confidently identified. This receptor was obtained from a female donor of 60 years or more with stage I lung adenocarcinoma. The DNA reads as follows: TGTGCCAGTAGTATAGTTGGGCAAACCTACGAGCAGTACTTC. It translates to CASSIVGQTYEQYF.